This TCR beta chain was captured in a study of T cell responses to AZD1222 COVID-19 vaccine. The V gene end was trimmed by 3 bases and the J gene end by 3 bases; junction bases not matched to a gene: 8. The germline V gene encodes CDR1 KGHSH and CDR2 LQKENI. This CDR3 has 16 residues. Sequencing was performed with immunoSEQ multiplex PCR; in TCRdb, only in-frame clones are kept and a portion is missing. The data show about 100,000 clones, about 83% seen once. The chain recombines TRBV18 with TRBJ1-3; 7 bases fit TRBD1. This sequence was found in an adult in good health. Source: peripheral blood, taken on day 0 of AZD1222 vaccination. CDR3 nucleotides: TGTGCCAGCTCACCCCCGGGACAGAGCTATGGAAACACCATATATTTT. It translates to CASSPPGQSYGNTIYF.